The 10 T cell receptor beta chains below all came from one sample that was sequenced in a study of cytomegalovirus exposure and HLA in healthy donors. 60 Vbeta and 13 Jbeta primers were used in PCR. Sequencing used immunoSEQ multiplex PCR; TCRdb keeps in-frame clones, though not all of them. The sample holds about 75,000 clones, roughly 88% seen once. The sequencing sample was made of PBMCs. These receptors were obtained from a man between 65 and 85 years old in good health and CMV-seropositive.

The rearrangement joins TRBV2 to TRBJ1-2; D gene uncertain. This CDR3 is 14 amino acids long. V lost 3 bases to trimming and J lost 5 bases, with 13 bases between them. CDR1 and CDR2 (germline): SNHLY, FYNNEI. CDR3 residues: CASSDARYPYGYTF. The CDR3 region has the DNA TGTGCCAGCAGTGATGCCAGGTACCCATATGGCTACACCTTC. Together with reference TRBV2 and TRBJ1-2, the CDR3 gives the full variable domain: EPEVTQTPSHQVTQMGQEVILRCVPISNHLYFYWYRQILGQKVEFLVSFYNNEISEKSEIFDDQFSVERPDGSNFTLKIRSTKLEDSAMYFCASSDARYPYGYTFGSGTRLTVV.

In the case of this clone: This sample also contains other DNA sequences that code for the same CDR3. The rearrangement uses TRBV19 and TRBJ2-5; no firm D call. The CDR3 length is 11 residues. Trimming left V 6 bases short and J 7 bases short, with 9 bases between. The germline V gene encodes CDR1 LNHDA and CDR2 SQIVND (reference sequence). For the CDR3, the DNA is TGTGCCAGTAGCAACGAGTGGACCCAGTACTTC. This codes for CASSNEWTQYF.

The V and J genes are TRBV2 and TRBJ2-7, with D perhaps matching TRBD1 (5 bases). CDR1 and CDR2 from the germline V gene are SNHLY and FYNNEI. The V end lost 0 bases, the J end lost 5 bases, and 23 bases lay between the germline ends. The CDR3 has 18 amino acids. The CDR3 DNA is TGTGCCAGCAGTGAAGCGCTTGAGGCCGGACAACAATTCGACGAGCAGTACTTC. Residues: CASSEALEAGQQFDEQYF.

The J gene is TRBJ2-2, the V gene TRBV6-5; unclear D gene. The CDR3 totals 13 residues. With 5 bases removed from V and 5 bases from J, the gap between germline ends came to 9 bases. The germline V gene has CDR1 MNHEY and CDR2 SVGAGI. The CDR3 region has the DNA TGTGCCAGCAGTCCACTCGCTACCGGGGAGCTGTTTTTT. Translated: CASSPLATGELFF.

The chain has TRBV6-5 and TRBJ2-7, with a weak D call TRBD1 (5 bases). Germline-derived CDR1 and CDR2 are MNHEY and SVGAGI. V was clipped by 4 bases and J by 4 bases, with 11 bases between them. The CDR3 has 13 residues. The DNA of the CDR3 is TGTGCCAGCAGTTCCGTGCGACAGTACGAGCAGTACTTC. Protein product: CASSSVRQYEQYF.

This clone has only a few counts. V gene TRBV5-1 combines with J gene TRBJ1-1; TRBD1 matches at 9 bases. Germline CDR1 SGHRS, CDR2 YFSETQ. The V gene end was trimmed by 1 base and the J gene end by 5 bases; junction bases not matched to a gene: 9. The CDR3 has 16 amino acids. The CDR3 loop reads CASSLPGQGIGTEAFF. The CDR3 DNA follows: TGCGCCAGCAGCTTGCCGGGACAGGGAATAGGTACTGAAGCTTTCTTT.

The chain employs TRBV7-2 and TRBJ2-7; 11 bases are shared with TRBD1. The length of the CDR3 is 15 residues. Germline V gives CDR1 SGHTA, CDR2 FQGNSA. Germline trimming cut 3 bases from V and 0 bases from J; bases unmatched to any gene: 1. CDR3 sequence reads: CASSFGQGASYEQYF. CDR3 DNA sequence: TGTGCCAGCAGCTTCGGACAGGGGGCCTCCTACGAGCAGTACTTC.

The CDR3 reads CSVETNDRSWANVLTF. The CDR3 bases are TGCAGCGTTGAAACCAATGACAGGTCCTGGGCCAACGTCCTGACTTTC. The V call is TRBV29-1, the J call TRBJ2-6; perhaps TRBD1 as D (6 bases). Trimming removed 2 bases at V and 5 bases at J, with 16 bases between. Germline V gene data show CDR1 as SQVTM and CDR2 as ANQGSEA. The CDR3 is 16 amino acids.

This rearrangement joins TRBV30 to TRBJ1-3, with 8 bases fitting TRBD1. J lost 8 bases, V lost 3 bases, and 12 bases had no gene match. The germline gives CDR1 GTSNPN, CDR2 SVGIG (reference sequence). This CDR3 has 15 residues. The CDR3 region has the DNA TGTGCCTGGAGCCTCGGGGCAGGGGGCACTGACACCATATATTTT. Protein sequence: CAWSLGAGGTDTIYF. Drawing the rest from reference TRBV30 and TRBJ1-3, the complete variable domain is SQTIHQWPATLVQPVGSPLSLECTVEGTSNPNLYWYRQAAGRGLQLLFYSVGIGQISSEVPQNLSASRPQDRQFILSSKKLLLSDSGFYLCAWSLGAGGTDTIYFGEGSWLTVV.

The chain joins TRBV6-5 to TRBJ1-1, with TRBD1 identical over 7 bases. The germline V gene encodes CDR1 MNHEY and CDR2 SVGAGI. The CDR3 totals 14 residues. The ends lost 5 bases at V and 1 base at J; junction bases unmatched: 4. In DNA, the CDR3 is TGTGCCAGCAGTCACAGGGGTTCGAACACTGAAGCTTTCTTT. Translated, it gives CASSHRGSNTEAFF.